This TCR beta chain was captured in a study of a mutant IDH1 vaccine in newly diagnosed glioma. Study at large: Earlier treatment was radiotherapy, temozolomide, or both, with most getting both.

Described time point: week 35, safety follow-up. Each dose delivered 300 ug of mutant IDH1 20-mer peptide subcutaneously with imiquimod. Across weeks 1, 3, 5, 7, 11, 15, 19 and 23, patients received a vaccination each time, eight in all. Each tumor in the donors was a new WHO grade 3 or 4 astrocytoma, IDH1-mutant and ATRX-lost. The CDR3 spans 12 residues. V was pared by 6 bases and J by 2 bases, with 6 bases between. CDR1 MNHEY and CDR2 SMNVEV come from the germline V gene (reference sequence). A word on this clone: Its antigen is not known.

Clones were sequenced by immunoSEQ multiplex PCR, and TCRdb holds only the in-frame ones, with some missing. The data contain around 60,000 clones, roughly 80% of them seen just once; the ten biggest clones take up 5% to 6.5%. Sequencing was performed on PBMCs, taken from a glioma patient whose treatment included an IDH1 peptide vaccine. The chain joins TRBV27 to TRBJ2-3, with D uncertain. This receptor was obtained from a man aged 35 to 55 with glioma. CDR3 nucleotide sequence: TGTGCCAGCAGCCGAAACACAGATACGCAGTATTTT. Translated, it gives CASSRNTDTQYF.